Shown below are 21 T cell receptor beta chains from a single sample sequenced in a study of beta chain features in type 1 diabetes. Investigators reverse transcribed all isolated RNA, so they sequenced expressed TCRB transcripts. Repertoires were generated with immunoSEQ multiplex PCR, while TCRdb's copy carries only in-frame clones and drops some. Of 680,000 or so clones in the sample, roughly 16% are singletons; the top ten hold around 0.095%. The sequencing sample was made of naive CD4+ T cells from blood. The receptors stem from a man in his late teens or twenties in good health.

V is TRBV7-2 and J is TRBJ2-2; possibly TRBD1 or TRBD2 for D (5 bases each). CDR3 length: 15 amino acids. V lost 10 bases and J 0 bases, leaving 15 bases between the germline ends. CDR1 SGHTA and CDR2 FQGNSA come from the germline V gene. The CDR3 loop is CATRPGRSNTGELFF. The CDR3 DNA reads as TGTGCCACCCGACCAGGGAGATCGAACACCGGGGAGCTGTTTTTT.

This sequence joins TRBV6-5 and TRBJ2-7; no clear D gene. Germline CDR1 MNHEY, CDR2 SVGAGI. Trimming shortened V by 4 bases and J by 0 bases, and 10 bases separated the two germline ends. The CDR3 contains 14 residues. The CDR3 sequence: CASSSQRVSYEQYF. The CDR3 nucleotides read TGTGCCAGCAGTTCCCAAAGGGTCTCCTACGAGCAGTACTTC.

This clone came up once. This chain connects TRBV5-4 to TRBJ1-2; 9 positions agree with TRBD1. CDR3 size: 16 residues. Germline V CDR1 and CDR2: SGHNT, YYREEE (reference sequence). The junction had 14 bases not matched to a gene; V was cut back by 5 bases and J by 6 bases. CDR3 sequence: CASRHRDRDRGNGYTF. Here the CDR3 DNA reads TGTGCCAGCAGACACCGGGACAGGGATAGGGGTAATGGCTACACCTTC.

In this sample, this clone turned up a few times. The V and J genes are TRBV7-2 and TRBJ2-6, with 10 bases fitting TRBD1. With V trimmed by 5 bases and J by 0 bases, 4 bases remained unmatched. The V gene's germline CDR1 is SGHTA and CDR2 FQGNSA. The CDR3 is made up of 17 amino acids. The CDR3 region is CASSAGQGGSGANVLTF. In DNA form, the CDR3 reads TGTGCCAGCAGCGCTGGACAGGGGGGCTCTGGGGCCAACGTCCTGACTTTC.

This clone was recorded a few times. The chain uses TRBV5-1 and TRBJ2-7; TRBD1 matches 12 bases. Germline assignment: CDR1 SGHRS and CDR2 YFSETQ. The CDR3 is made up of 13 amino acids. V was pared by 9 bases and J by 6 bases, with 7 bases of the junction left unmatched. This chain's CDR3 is CATQGQGASEQYF. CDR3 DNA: TGCGCCACCCAGGGACAGGGGGCTAGCGAGCAGTACTTC.

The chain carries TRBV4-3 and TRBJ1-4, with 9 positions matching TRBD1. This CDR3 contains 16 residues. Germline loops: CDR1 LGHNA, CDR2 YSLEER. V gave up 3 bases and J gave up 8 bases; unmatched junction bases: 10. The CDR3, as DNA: TGCGCCAGCAGCCAGTACCGGGACAGGGAATACGAAAAACTGTTTTTT. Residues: CASSQYRDREYEKLFF.

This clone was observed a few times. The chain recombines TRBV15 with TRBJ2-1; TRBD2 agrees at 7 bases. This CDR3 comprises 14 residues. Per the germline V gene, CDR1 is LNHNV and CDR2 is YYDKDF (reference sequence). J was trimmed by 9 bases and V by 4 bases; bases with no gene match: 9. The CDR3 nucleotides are TGTGCCACCAGCATATCGTCGGGAGGAGGTGAGCAGTTCTTC. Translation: CATSISSGGGEQFF. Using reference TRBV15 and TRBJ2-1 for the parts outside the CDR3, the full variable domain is DAMVIQNPRYQVTQFGKPVTLSCSQTLNHNVMYWYQQKSSQAPKLLFHYYDKDFNNEADTPDNFQSRRPNTSFCFLDIRSPGLGDTAMYLCATSISSGGGEQFFGPGTRLTVL.

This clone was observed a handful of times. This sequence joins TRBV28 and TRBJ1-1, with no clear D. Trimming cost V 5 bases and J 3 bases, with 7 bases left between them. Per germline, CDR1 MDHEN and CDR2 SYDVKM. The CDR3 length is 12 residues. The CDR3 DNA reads TGTGCCAGCAGTCCCCCCGACACTGAAGCTTTCTTT. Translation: CASSPPDTEAFF.

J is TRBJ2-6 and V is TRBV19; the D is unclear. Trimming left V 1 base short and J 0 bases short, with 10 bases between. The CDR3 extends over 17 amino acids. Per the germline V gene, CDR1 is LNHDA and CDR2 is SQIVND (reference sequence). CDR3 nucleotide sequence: TGTGCCAGTAGTATAGGAAGGGCAGGCTCTGGGGCCAACGTCCTGACTTTC. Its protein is CASSIGRAGSGANVLTF. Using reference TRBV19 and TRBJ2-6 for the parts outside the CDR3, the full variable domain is DGGITQSPKYLFRKEGQNVTLSCEQNLNHDAMYWYRQDPGQGLRLIYYSQIVNDFQKGDIAEGYSVSREKKESFPLTVTSAQKNPTAFYLCASSIGRAGSGANVLTFGAGSRLTVL.

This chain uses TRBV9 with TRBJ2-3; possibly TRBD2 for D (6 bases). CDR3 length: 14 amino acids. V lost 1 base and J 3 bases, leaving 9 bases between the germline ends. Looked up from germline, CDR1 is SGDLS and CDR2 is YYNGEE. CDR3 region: CASSVSLATDTQYF. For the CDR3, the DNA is TGTGCCAGCAGCGTAAGCCTAGCGACAGATACGCAGTATTTT.

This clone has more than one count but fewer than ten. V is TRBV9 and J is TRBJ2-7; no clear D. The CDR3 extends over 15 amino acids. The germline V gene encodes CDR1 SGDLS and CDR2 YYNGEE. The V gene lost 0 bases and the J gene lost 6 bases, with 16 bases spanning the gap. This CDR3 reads CASSVASISFVEQYF. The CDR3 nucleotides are TGTGCCAGCAGCGTAGCCAGCATTTCTTTTGTCGAGCAGTACTTC.

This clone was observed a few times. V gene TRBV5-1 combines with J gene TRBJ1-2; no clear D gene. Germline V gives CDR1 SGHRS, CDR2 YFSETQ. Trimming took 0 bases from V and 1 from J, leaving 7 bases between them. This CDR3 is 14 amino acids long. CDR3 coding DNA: TGCGCCAGCAGCTTGGATTGGGTTAACTATGGCTACACCTTC. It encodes CASSLDWVNYGYTF.

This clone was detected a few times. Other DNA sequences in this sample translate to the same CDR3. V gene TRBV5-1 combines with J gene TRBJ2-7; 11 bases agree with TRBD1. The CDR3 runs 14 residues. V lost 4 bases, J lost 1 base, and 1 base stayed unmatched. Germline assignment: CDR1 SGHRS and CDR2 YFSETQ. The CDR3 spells CASSGTGGSYEQYF. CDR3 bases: TGCGCCAGCAGCGGGACAGGGGGTTCCTACGAGCAGTACTTC. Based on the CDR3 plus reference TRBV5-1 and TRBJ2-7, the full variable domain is KAGVTQTPRYLIKTRGQQVTLSCSPISGHRSVSWYQQTPGQGLQFLFEYFSETQRNKGNFPGRFSGRQFSNSRSEMNVSTLELGDSALYLCASSGTGGSYEQYFGPGTRLTVT.

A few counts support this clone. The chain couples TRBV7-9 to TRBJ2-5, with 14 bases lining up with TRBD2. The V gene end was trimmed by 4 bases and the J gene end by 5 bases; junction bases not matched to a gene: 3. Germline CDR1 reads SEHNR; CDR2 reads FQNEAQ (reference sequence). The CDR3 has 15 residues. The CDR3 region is CASSSGTSGSETQYF. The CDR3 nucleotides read TGTGCCAGCAGCTCCGGGACTAGCGGGAGTGAGACCCAGTACTTC. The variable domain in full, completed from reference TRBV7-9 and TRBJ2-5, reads DTGVSQNPRHKITKRGQNVTFRCDPISEHNRLYWYRQTLGQGPEFLTYFQNEAQLEKSRLLSDRFSAERPKGSFSTLEIQRTEQGDSAMYLCASSSGTSGSETQYFGPGTRLLVL.

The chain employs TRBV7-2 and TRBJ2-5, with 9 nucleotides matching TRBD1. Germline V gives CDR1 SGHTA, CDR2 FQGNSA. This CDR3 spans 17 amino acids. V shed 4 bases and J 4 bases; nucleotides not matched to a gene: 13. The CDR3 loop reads CASSSRGGQGARETQYF. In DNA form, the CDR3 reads TGTGCCAGCAGCTCAAGGGGGGGACAGGGAGCAAGAGAGACCCAGTACTTC.

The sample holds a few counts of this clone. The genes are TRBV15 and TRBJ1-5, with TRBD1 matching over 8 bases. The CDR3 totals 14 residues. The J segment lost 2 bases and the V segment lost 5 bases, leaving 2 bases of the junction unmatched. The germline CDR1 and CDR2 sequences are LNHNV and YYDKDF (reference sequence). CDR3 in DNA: TGTGCCACCAGCTCACAGGGGGGCAATCAGCCCCAGCATTTT. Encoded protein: CATSSQGGNQPQHF.

CDR3 amino acids: CASTRSGGSTDTQYF. CDR3 in DNA: TGTGCCAGCACCCGATCGGGGGGGTCCACAGATACGCAGTATTTT. This chain connects TRBV9 to TRBJ2-3, with TRBD2 identical over 8 bases. This CDR3 region has 15 residues. Germline V gene lookup returns CDR1 SGDLS and CDR2 YYNGEE. The trim removed 6 bases at V and 2 bases at J, leaving 8 bases unmatched.

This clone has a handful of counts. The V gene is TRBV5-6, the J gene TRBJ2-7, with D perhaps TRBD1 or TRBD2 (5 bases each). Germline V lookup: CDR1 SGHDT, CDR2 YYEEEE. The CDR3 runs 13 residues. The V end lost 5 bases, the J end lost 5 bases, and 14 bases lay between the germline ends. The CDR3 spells CASRSGRGDEQYF. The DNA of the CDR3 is TGTGCCAGCAGGTCGGGAAGGGGCGACGAGCAGTACTTC.

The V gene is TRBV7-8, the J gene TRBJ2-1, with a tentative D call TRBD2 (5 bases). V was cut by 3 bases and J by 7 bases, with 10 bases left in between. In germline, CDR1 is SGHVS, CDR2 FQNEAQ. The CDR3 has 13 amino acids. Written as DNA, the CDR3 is TGTGCCAGCAGCTTGGAGGAAAGGAATGAGCAGTTCTTC. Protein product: CASSLEERNEQFF.

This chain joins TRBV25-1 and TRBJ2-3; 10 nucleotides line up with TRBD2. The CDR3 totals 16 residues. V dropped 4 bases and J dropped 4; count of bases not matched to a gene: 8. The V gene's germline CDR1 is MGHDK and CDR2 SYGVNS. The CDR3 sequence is CASSARAGGRADTQYF. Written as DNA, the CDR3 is TGTGCCAGCAGTGCTCGAGCGGGGGGGCGCGCAGATACGCAGTATTTT.

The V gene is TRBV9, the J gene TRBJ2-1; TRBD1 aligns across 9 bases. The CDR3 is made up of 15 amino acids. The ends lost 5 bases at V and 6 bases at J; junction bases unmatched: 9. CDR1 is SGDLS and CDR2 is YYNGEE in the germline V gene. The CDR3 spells CASRAPGQGANEQFF. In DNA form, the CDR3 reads TGTGCCAGCAGGGCCCCGGGACAGGGTGCCAATGAGCAGTTCTTC.